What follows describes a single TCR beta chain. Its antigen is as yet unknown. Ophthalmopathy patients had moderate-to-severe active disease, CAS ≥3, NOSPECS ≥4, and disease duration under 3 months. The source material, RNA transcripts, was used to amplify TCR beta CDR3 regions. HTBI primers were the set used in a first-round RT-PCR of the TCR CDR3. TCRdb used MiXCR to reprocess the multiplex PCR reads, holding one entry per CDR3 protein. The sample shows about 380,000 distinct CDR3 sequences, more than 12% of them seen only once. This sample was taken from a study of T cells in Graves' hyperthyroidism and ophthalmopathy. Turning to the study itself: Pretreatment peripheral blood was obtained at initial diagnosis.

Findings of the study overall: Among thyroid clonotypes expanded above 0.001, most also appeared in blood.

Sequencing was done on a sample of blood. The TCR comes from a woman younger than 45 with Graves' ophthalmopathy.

CDR3 amino acids: CASSADRGDADTQYF. The CDR3 DNA sequence: TGTGCCAGCAGCGCCGACAGGGGAGACGCAGATACGCAGTATTTT. The gene calls are TRBV9 and TRBJ2-3, with 8 bases matching TRBD1. Germline CDR1 reads SGDLS; CDR2 reads YYNGEE. This CDR3 contains 15 residues. V shed 3 bases, J shed 4 bases, and the junction held 7 bases outside the gene matches.